What follows describes a single T cell receptor beta chain. There is no known antigen for this receptor. Base qualities are missing; no much larger clone stands one base away. The source of the sample is a study of T cell therapy after organ transplantation (dated by TCRdb to about 2019). Some background on the complete study: Therapy products were autologous CMV-specific T cells expanded in vitro for about 2 weeks with a peptide pool of 30 HLA class I and II CMV epitopes. Up to 6 T cell doses were administered to patients every 2 weeks, and patients were monitored for approximately 30 weeks after therapy was completed. Of the approximately ten patients, eight were classified as clinical responders and two as nonresponders. Patients received a median of 1.92 x 10^8 CMV-specific T cells across 2 to 6 intravenous infusions. Long-term post-therapy blood samples were obtained 20 to 29 weeks after therapy was completed. This study was a follow-up analysis of the TRBV repertoire from an open-label phase I trial that tested autologous CMV-specific adoptive T cell therapy in people who had received solid-organ transplants. Only about 80% of the 10 patients had long-term post-therapy samples available. General findings and caveats noted by the study authors: Fold change in CD8 clonality after therapy inversely correlated with pretherapy clonality, suggesting less biased repertoires were more receptive to remodeling. The small cohort prevented assessing confounders such as concurrent antirejection and antiviral medications. Marked pretherapy clonal expansions with minimal repertoire change after therapy were observed in nonresponders. Few detected expansions in nonresponders may reflect reduced sample coverage from poor CD8+ T cell yield. Reconstitution after therapy appeared to include not only transferred clonotypes but also endogenous clonotypes that had not been detected in the therapy products.

Per the publication, the time point label means: 20-29 weeks after completion of therapy. The patients had received solid-organ transplants and had drug-resistant/recurrent cytomegalovirus. Fewer than eleven of the trial participants were picked for repertoire analysis depending on whether post-therapy peripheral blood mononuclear cells were available. Viable CD3+CD8+CD4- lymphocytes were sorted from PBMCs on a BD FACSAria III. Genomic DNA was extracted from sorted cells with the Qiagen DNeasy Kit. TRB CDR3 regions were amplified from genomic DNA with the immunoSEQ two-step, bias-controlled multiplex PCR assay. CDR3 libraries were sequenced on an Illumina NextSeq 500. The paper's data handling went like this. The immunoSEQ Analyzer platform was used for the initial alignment and bioinformatics, which included bias normalization against synthetic CDR3 analogs. V, D and J gene annotation followed the IMGT database definitions. For further TRBV analyses, VDJtools version 1.1.10 and the R package tcR version 2.2.1.11 were used with default settings. GLIPH analysis was performed with version 1.0 using default settings. Significant clonotype frequency changes were tested by 2-sided binomial test with Benjamini-Hochberg correction (alpha = 0.01) in CDR3 sequences with at least 5 reads. Here the immuneACCESS table is served through TCRdb, limited to in-frame sequences with V and J called. Missing clones are a known gap in these copies; in checked studies unresolved V genes cover under half, and the rest lacks a known reason. Clonal size and the V and J genes are those of that table, whereas D and trimming came from the DNA. Counted in this sample were 20,000 to 25,000 clones; about four fifths of them appeared once. The ten largest clones add up to 30% to 45% of the sample.

V loses 5 bases at its end and J loses 4 bases; junction bases beyond the gene matches: 8. The CDR3, cysteine through phenylalanine, is 15 amino acids long. This entry keeps only the CDR3 DNA: 45 bases, framed from base 1. CDR1 is given as SGHAT and CDR2 as FQDESV, both from the germline V gene (reference sequence). This sequence uses TRBV11-1 and TRBJ1-1; TRBD1 fits 9 bases in the junction. The sequence was collected from a human patient who had received a solid organ transplant and had CMV disease. Following a transplant, some T cells may be graft donor cells, not patient cells. The material was CD8+ T cells from blood, obtained after autologous CMV-specific T cell therapy. The CDR3 is CASSLTDRGGTEAFF. The sequenced DNA is TGTGCCAGCAGCCTGACGGACAGGGGCGGCACTGAAGCTTTCTTT.